This passage covers 32 T cell receptor beta chains from one sample sequenced in a study of T cells in Graves' hyperthyroidism and ophthalmopathy. Researchers amplified the TCR beta CDR3 regions from RNA transcripts. The study used the HTBI primer set for a first-round RT-PCR of the TCR CDR3. A single record per CDR3 protein comes from TCRdb applying MiXCR to the multiplex PCR reads. The profile shows about 560,000 distinct CDR3 sequences, approximately 16% of them singletons. Sequenced sample: blood. Receptors originate from a woman under 30 with Graves' hyperthyroidism.

J is TRBJ2-3 and V is TRBV24-1; possibly TRBD2 for D (5 bases). The CDR3 totals 12 residues. Trimming left V 8 bases short and J 1 base short, with 6 bases between. Germline values: CDR1 KGHDR, CDR2 SFDVKD. The CDR3, as DNA: TGTGCCACCAAGGGAGGCACAGATACGCAGTATTTT. Amino acid sequence: CATKGGTDTQYF.

This clonotype came up many times. The V gene is TRBV2, the J gene TRBJ1-3; D possibly corresponds to TRBD1 (5 bases). This CDR3 has 16 amino acids. Germline CDR1 reads SNHLY; CDR2 reads FYNNEI. Trimming stripped 6 bases from V and 0 bases from J, with 15 bases between. The CDR3 reads CASSEQGLTSGNTIYF. The CDR3 nucleotides are TGTGCCAGCAGCGAGCAGGGACTGACCTCTGGAAACACCATATATTTT.

There are a few counts of this clonotype. The chain uses TRBV24-1 and TRBJ1-5; D gene uncertain. The CDR3 extends over 14 amino acids. V was trimmed by 3 bases and J by 3 bases, leaving 8 bases between them. Germline V gives CDR1 KGHDR, CDR2 SFDVKD. The CDR3 bases are TGTGCCACCAGTGATCGGATATTCAATCAGCCCCAGCATTTT. Translating gives CATSDRIFNQPQHF.

Comments on this clonotype: At one boundary the junction diverges from the germline segment, which might be a read error. This chain's CDR3 is CAWTKRQGLAANTWELFF. The DNA of the CDR3 is TGTGCCTGGACAAAACGACAGGGACTAGCGGCGAACACCTGGGAGCTGTTTTTT. The chain joins TRBV30 to TRBJ2-2; TRBD2 aligns across 11 bases. Looked up from germline, CDR1 is GTSNPN and CDR2 is SVGIG (reference sequence). This CDR3 region has 18 residues.

There are many counts of this clonotype. This chain links TRBV11-3 with TRBJ1-6, with TRBD1 matching over 10 bases. This CDR3 comprises 14 residues. Germline trimming cut 7 bases from V and 7 bases from J; bases unmatched to any gene: 4. CDR1 SGHNT and CDR2 YENEEA come from the germline V gene. CDR3 loop: CASKRDRGNSPLHF. The CDR3 DNA sequence: TGTGCCAGCAAGAGGGACAGGGGAAATTCACCCCTCCACTTT.

This clonotype has only a few counts. The chain recombines TRBV5-6 with TRBJ2-3; TRBD2 aligns across 10 bases. CDR3 length: 16 amino acids. Germline V gene data show CDR1 as SGHDT and CDR2 as YYEEEE. Trimming took 7 bases from V and 6 from J; bases not matched to a gene: 14. For the CDR3, the DNA is TGTGCCAGCCAGCAGCTTGAACTAGCGGGATGGGATACGCAGTATTTT. Translating it yields CASQQLELAGWDTQYF.

This chain uses TRBV14 with TRBJ2-7, with unresolved D. V shed 1 base and J shed 5 bases, with 15 bases lying between them. Germline CDR1 reads SGHDN; CDR2 reads FVKESK. This CDR3 comprises 15 residues. CDR3 nucleotides: TGTGCCAGCAGCCAAGTACCCCGCGGCGTTGACGAGCAGTACTTC. The encoded protein is CASSQVPRGVDEQYF.

This clonotype appeared a few times. The chain is built from TRBV2 and TRBJ2-2; 8 positions agree with TRBD1. With 6 bases clipped from V and 9 bases from J, the junction kept 6 bases outside the gene matches. The CDR3 covers 13 residues. Germline-derived CDR1 and CDR2 are SNHLY and FYNNEI. The DNA for the CDR3 is TGTGCCAGCAGCCCAGACAGGGGACGGGAGCTGTTTTTT. It yields the protein CASSPDRGRELFF.

The chain joins TRBV20-1 to TRBJ2-7; 8 bases align to TRBD2. The CDR3 extends over 15 amino acids. CDR1 and CDR2 (germline): DFQATT, SNEGSKA (reference sequence). The J segment lost 0 bases and the V segment lost 6 bases, leaving 10 bases of the junction unmatched. CDR3 in DNA: TGCAGTGCCGCGTCTGGTAGCGGGAACTCCTACGAGCAGTACTTC. Its translation is CSAASGSGNSYEQYF.

In its sample, this clonotype was seen many times. The chain links TRBV3-1 to TRBJ2-7; D is undetermined. The CDR3 totals 14 residues. Per the germline V gene, CDR1 is LGHDT and CDR2 is YNNKEL (reference sequence). Trimming removed 0 bases from V and 1 base from J, with 7 bases in between. The DNA for the CDR3 is TGTGCCAGCAGCCAAGAAGCCAGATCCTACGAGCAGTACTTC. It is translated as CASSQEARSYEQYF.

This sequence joins TRBV5-8 and TRBJ2-1; D is perhaps TRBD1 (5 bases). V was cut by 0 bases and J by 2 bases, with 9 bases left in between. The CDR3 is 15 residues long. The V gene's germline CDR1 is SGHTS and CDR2 YDEGEE. For the CDR3, the DNA is TGTGCCAGCAGCTTGGTCTGGGGCACCTACAATGAGCAGTTCTTC. Translation gives CASSLVWGTYNEQFF.

This clonotype occurred many times. J is TRBJ2-7 and V is TRBV5-1, with D hard to call. Germline CDR1 reads SGHRS; CDR2 reads YFSETQ. Trimming removed 5 bases from V and 3 bases from J, with 12 bases in between. This CDR3 spans 13 amino acids. The CDR3 DNA reads as TGCGCCAGCAGAAACTTAGGGAACTACGAGCAGTACTTC. Translating it yields CASRNLGNYEQYF.

This clonotype was counted many times. The chain has TRBV12-3 or TRBV12-4 and TRBJ2-7, with a weak D call TRBD2 (5 bases). This CDR3 is built from 12 residues. V was cut by 1 base and J by 9 bases, with 10 bases left in between. CDR3 bases: TGTGCCAGCAGTTTAGGAGGGATAAGGCAGTACTTC. Its protein is CASSLGGIRQYF.

The chain has TRBV18 and TRBJ2-5, with D unresolved. The ends were cut back, 5 bases at V and 5 bases at J, with 21 bases in the middle. This CDR3 is built from 16 residues. Germline V gene lookup returns CDR1 KGHSH and CDR2 LQKENI. CDR3 sequence (DNA): TGTGCCAGCTCATTTGGCCTAAGGGTAGCTTCGGAGACCCAGTACTTC. Amino acids: CASSFGLRVASETQYF.

This clonotype was detected ten times or more. The chain carries TRBV12-3 or TRBV12-4 and TRBJ1-4; 8 bases align to TRBD1. The CDR3 length is 14 residues. The trim removed 5 bases at V and 8 bases at J, leaving 7 bases unmatched. The CDR3 DNA is TGTGCCAGCAGTAGCCAGGGGGCTAGCGAAAAACTGTTTTTT. Protein: CASSSQGASEKLFF.

This clonotype has at least ten counts. The rearrangement joins TRBV2 to TRBJ2-7; D unresolved. The CDR3 has 14 residues. Trimming pared 4 bases from V and 3 bases from J, leaving 13 bases between. Looked up from germline, CDR1 is SNHLY and CDR2 is FYNNEI. This CDR3 reads CASSGGHTYYEQYF. DNA for the CDR3: TGTGCCAGCAGTGGAGGCCATACCTACTACGAGCAGTACTTC.

The chain employs TRBV28 and TRBJ1-5; TRBD1 matches 8 bases. CDR1 and CDR2 from the germline V gene are MDHEN and SYDVKM. The V segment lost 5 bases and the J segment 3 bases; nucleotides outside the gene matches: 9. This CDR3 contains 16 residues. The CDR3 DNA reads TGTGCCAGCAGTAAGCCCGGGACAGGACTCAATCAGCCCCAGCATTTT. Its protein is CASSKPGTGLNQPQHF.

The V and J genes are TRBV20-1 and TRBJ2-7; 7 bases match TRBD2. The V gene end was trimmed by 0 bases and the J gene end by 3 bases; junction bases not matched to a gene: 8. The CDR3 has 15 residues. From germline, CDR1 is DFQATT and CDR2 SNEGSKA (reference sequence). As DNA, the CDR3 is TGCAGTGCTAGAGATGGGCTAGCGGCAAACTACGAGCAGTACTTC. Amino acids: CSARDGLAANYEQYF.

Turning to this clonotype: A single base separates this from a much larger clone, so it may be a read error. This chain joins TRBV20-1 and TRBJ1-5, with a possible D match to TRBD1 (6 bases). The CDR3 is made up of 15 amino acids. CDR1 and CDR2 from the germline V gene are DFQATT and SNEGSKA (reference sequence). The CDR3 DNA follows: TGCAGTGCTCTTACAGGGTTTGGGTTTAATCAGCCCCAGCGTTTT. This sequence encodes CSALTGFGFNQPQRF.

This clonotype was recorded at least ten times. The chain joins TRBV12-3 or TRBV12-4 to TRBJ2-1; the match to TRBD2 covers 10 bases. The CDR3 has 18 amino acids. With 5 bases clipped from V and 0 bases from J, the junction kept 10 bases outside the gene matches. For the CDR3, the DNA is TGTGCCAGCAGTGACTTAGCGGGGGGTCAGAGCTCCTACAATGAGCAGTTCTTC. It translates to CASSDLAGGQSSYNEQFF.

This clonotype was seen ten or more times. The CDR3, as DNA: TGTGCCAGCAGCTTACTGAACACAGATACGCAGTATTTT. This encodes CASSLLNTDTQYF. The genes are TRBV7-3 and TRBJ2-3; unclear D gene. In germline, CDR1 is SGHTA, CDR2 FQGTGA. The CDR3 extends over 13 amino acids. V lost 2 bases, J lost 2 bases, and 5 bases lay in between.

Many counts were recorded for this clonotype. This chain connects TRBV20-1 to TRBJ2-1; possibly TRBD2 for D (5 bases). Germline CDR1 and CDR2: DFQATT and SNEGSKA (reference sequence). CDR3 length equals 13 residues. The germline V and J ends were trimmed by 1 base and 3 bases, with 7 bases remaining between them. CDR3 region: CSARGRVYNEQFF. The DNA for the CDR3 is TGCAGTGCTAGAGGGCGGGTCTACAATGAGCAGTTCTTC.

V is TRBV13 and J is TRBJ2-7; TRBD1 matches at 8 bases. The CDR3 is 13 amino acids. Germline V gene data show CDR1 as PRHDT and CDR2 as FYEKMQ (reference sequence). V lost 4 bases and J lost 4; bases outside the gene matches: 3. The CDR3 bases are TGTGCCAGCAGCTGGGGACAGGTGTACGAGCAGTACTTC. This translates into CASSWGQVYEQYF. The full variable domain, with the rest looked up from reference TRBV13 and TRBJ2-7, is AAGVIQSPRHLIKEKRETATLKCYPIPRHDTVYWYQQGPGQDPQFLISFYEKMQSDKGSIPDRFSAQQFSDYHSELNMSSLELGDSALYFCASSWGQVYEQYFGPGTRLTVT.

A few counts support this clonotype. The chain joins TRBV9 to TRBJ2-2; 7 bases are a match to TRBD2. The germline V gene encodes CDR1 SGDLS and CDR2 YYNGEE. The CDR3 is 16 residues long. The J segment lost 3 bases and the V segment lost 2 bases, leaving 7 bases of the junction unmatched. Here the CDR3 DNA reads TGTGCCAGCAGCGTCATATCGGGGAGGGACACCGGGGAGCTGTTTTTT. This encodes CASSVISGRDTGELFF.

V and J are TRBV3-1 and TRBJ2-3; 8 positions agree with TRBD2. The V gene's germline CDR1 is LGHDT and CDR2 YNNKEL (reference sequence). The CDR3 has 16 residues. V dropped 4 bases and J dropped 9; count of bases not matched to a gene: 15. CDR3 in DNA: TGTGCCAGCAGCCCACATAGCGGGGCCCTCCCAGGGACGCAGTATTTT. It codes for CASSPHSGALPGTQYF.

This chain links TRBV6-1 with TRBJ2-3; possibly TRBD1 for D (5 bases). The CDR3 consists of 13 residues. Germline V gene lookup returns CDR1 MNHNS and CDR2 SASEGT. Trimming pared 0 bases from V and 6 bases from J, leaving 7 bases between. The CDR3 nucleotides read TGTGCCAGCAGTGAAGCGCCAGGGGATACGCAGTATTTT. Amino acid sequence: CASSEAPGDTQYF.

The gene calls are TRBV20-1 and TRBJ1-6; a weak D match, TRBD1 (5 bases). V was shortened by 5 bases and J by 10 bases, with 15 bases between the two germline ends. This CDR3 contains 13 residues. The germline V gene encodes CDR1 DFQATT and CDR2 SNEGSKA (reference sequence). The CDR3 bases are TGCAGTGCTCCGGTGAGGGACGGATCACCCCTCCACTTT. This gives the protein CSAPVRDGSPLHF.

This clonotype was detected a few times. The DNA for the CDR3 is TGTGCCAGCAGGGGGGTACTAGCGGGGGCAAACAATGAGCAGTTCTTC. As protein: CASRGVLAGANNEQFF. The V gene is TRBV3-1, the J gene TRBJ2-1; 11 positions match TRBD2. Germline V gene lookup returns CDR1 LGHDT and CDR2 YNNKEL (reference sequence). V lost 6 bases to trimming and J lost 5 bases; unmatched junction nucleotides: 9. The CDR3 consists of 16 residues.

This sequence joins TRBV15 and TRBJ1-5, with a tentative D call TRBD1 (5 bases). Germline assignment: CDR1 LNHNV and CDR2 YYDKDF (reference sequence). This CDR3 region has 15 residues. With 2 bases removed from V and 4 bases from J, the gap between germline ends came to 12 bases. This CDR3 is CATSRSGGVNQPQHF. CDR3 nucleotide sequence: TGTGCCACCAGCAGATCGGGAGGGGTGAATCAGCCCCAGCATTTT. The full variable domain, completed using reference TRBV15 and TRBJ1-5, is DAMVIQNPRYQVTQFGKPVTLSCSQTLNHNVMYWYQQKSSQAPKLLFHYYDKDFNNEADTPDNFQSRRPNTSFCFLDIRSPGLGDTAMYLCATSRSGGVNQPQHFGDGTRLSIL.

The chain is built from TRBV5-5 and TRBJ1-2; no clear D. There are 14 residues in the CDR3. Trimming shortened V by 1 base and J by 8 bases, and 15 bases separated the two germline ends. Germline V gene data show CDR1 as SGHKS and CDR2 as YYEKEE (reference sequence). DNA for the CDR3: TGTGCCAGCAGCTTGATTAGGGATCCGGCCGGCTACACCTTC. This sequence encodes CASSLIRDPAGYTF.

In its sample, this clonotype was seen a few times. This chain joins TRBV7-2 and TRBJ2-1, with 8 bases fitting TRBD2. This CDR3 contains 16 residues. The V and J ends lost 6 bases and 6 bases, in that order; junction bases with no gene match: 13. CDR1 and CDR2 from the germline V gene are SGHTA and FQGNSA. The CDR3 nucleotides are TGTGCCAGCAGTTCCCCCGGGACTAGGATTTCCAATGAGCAGTTCTTC. This codes for CASSSPGTRISNEQFF.

The chain combines TRBV9 with TRBJ1-1; a possible D gene is TRBD1 (5 bases). Germline values: CDR1 SGDLS, CDR2 YYNGEE. There are 18 residues in the CDR3. V was clipped by 0 bases and J by 3 bases, with 21 bases between them. The CDR3: CASSVGPRDGEGYTEAFF. Written as DNA, the CDR3 is TGTGCCAGCAGCGTAGGTCCCCGGGACGGTGAAGGGTACACTGAAGCTTTCTTT.